Listed below are T cell receptor beta chains from one sample, sequenced in a study of blood T cell repertoires in COVID-19. Measured with immunoSEQ multiplex PCR; TCRdb has only the in-frame clones, and not every one. Of tens of thousands of clones in the sample, 80% were seen once. The sample consisted of peripheral blood. Receptor source: a woman in her 70s with acute or convalescent COVID-19. The conserved cysteine and the conserved F or W are not part of the CDR3 here.

J gene | V gene | CDR3 protein
TRBJ2-3 | TRBV7-2 | ASSLAGGAIATDTQY
TRBJ2-2 | TRBV5-4 | ASSPTGGPYTGELF
TRBJ1-1 | TRBV4-2 | ASSQGDLGDTEAF
TRBJ2-1 | TRBV5-1 | ASSLDFISYNEQF
TRBJ2-4 | TRBV11-2 | ASSLAGKGNIQY
TRBJ2-1 | TRBV7-9 | ASSLSYGRAGNEQF
TRBJ2-7 | TRBV7-2 | ASSLVTRRDEQY
TRBJ2-5 | TRBV6-5 | ASRDIAGEETQY
TRBJ1-2 | TRBV6-5 | ASQMNYGYT
TRBJ2-1 | TRBV24-1 | ATRRLDGEQF
TRBJ1-3 | TRBV13 | ASSLEQAFGNTIY
TRBJ2-1 | TRBV3-1/TRBV3-2 | ASSQDLRNEQF
TRBJ2-1 | TRBV10-2 | ASSESLLALPYGSEQF
TRBJ2-7 | TRBV10-3 | AISEGQRKY
TRBJ2-5 | TRBV5-4 | ASSLGLAGGQETQY
TRBJ2-5 | TRBV5-1 | ASSLGTGMYQETQY
TRBJ2-1 | TRBV15 | ATSLTFGGQF
TRBJ1-2 | TRBV27 | ASSSLRGQGRGYT
TRBJ1-5 | TRBV6-5 | ATGRGGISNQPQH
TRBJ1-1 | TRBV7-9 | ASSFTGNTEAF
TRBJ2-7 | TRBV5-1 | ASSLGQGDEQY
TRBJ2-7 | TRBV14 | ASSQASGRIYEQY
TRBJ2-5 | TRBV19 | ASSRDRGGETQY
TRBJ1-3 | TRBV9 | ASSPSGTPLSGNTIY